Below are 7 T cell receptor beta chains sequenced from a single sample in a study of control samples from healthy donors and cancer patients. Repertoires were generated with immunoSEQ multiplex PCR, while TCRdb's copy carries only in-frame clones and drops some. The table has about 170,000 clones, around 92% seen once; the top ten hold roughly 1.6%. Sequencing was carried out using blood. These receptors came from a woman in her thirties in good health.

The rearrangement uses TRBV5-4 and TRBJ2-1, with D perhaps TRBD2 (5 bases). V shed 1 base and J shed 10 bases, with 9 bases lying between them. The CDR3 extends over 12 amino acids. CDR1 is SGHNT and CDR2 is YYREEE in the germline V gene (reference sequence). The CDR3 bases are TGTGCCAGCAGCTTGCGGGGTGGCGAGCAGTTCTTC. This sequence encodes CASSLRGGEQFF.

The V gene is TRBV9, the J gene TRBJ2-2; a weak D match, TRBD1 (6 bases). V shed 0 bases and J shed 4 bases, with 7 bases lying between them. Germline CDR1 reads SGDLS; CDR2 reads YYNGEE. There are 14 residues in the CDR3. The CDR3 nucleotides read TGTGCCAGCAGCGTAGTAGGGGGCACCGGGGAGCTGTTTTTT. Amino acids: CASSVVGGTGELFF.

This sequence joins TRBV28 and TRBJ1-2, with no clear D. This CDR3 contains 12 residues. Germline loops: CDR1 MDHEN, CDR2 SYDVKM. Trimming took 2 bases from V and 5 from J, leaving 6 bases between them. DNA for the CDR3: TGTGCCAGCAGTTTAAATGGGTATGGCTACACCTTC. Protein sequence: CASSLNGYGYTF.

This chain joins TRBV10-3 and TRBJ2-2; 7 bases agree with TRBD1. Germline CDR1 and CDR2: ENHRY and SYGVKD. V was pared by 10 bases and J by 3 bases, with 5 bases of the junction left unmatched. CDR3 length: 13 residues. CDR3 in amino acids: CATGTEYTGELFF. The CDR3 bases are TGTGCCACCGGGACAGAATACACCGGGGAGCTGTTTTTT.

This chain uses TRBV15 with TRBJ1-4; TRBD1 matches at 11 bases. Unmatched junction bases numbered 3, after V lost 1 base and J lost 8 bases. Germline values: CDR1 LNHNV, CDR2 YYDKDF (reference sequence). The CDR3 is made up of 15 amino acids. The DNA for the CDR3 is TGTGCCACCAGCAGAGGGGGGACAGGGGGAGAAAAACTGTTTTTT. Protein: CATSRGGTGGEKLFF. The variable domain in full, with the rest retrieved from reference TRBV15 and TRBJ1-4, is DAMVIQNPRYQVTQFGKPVTLSCSQTLNHNVMYWYQQKSSQAPKLLFHYYDKDFNNEADTPDNFQSRRPNTSFCFLDIRSPGLGDTAMYLCATSRGGTGGEKLFFGSGTQLSVL.

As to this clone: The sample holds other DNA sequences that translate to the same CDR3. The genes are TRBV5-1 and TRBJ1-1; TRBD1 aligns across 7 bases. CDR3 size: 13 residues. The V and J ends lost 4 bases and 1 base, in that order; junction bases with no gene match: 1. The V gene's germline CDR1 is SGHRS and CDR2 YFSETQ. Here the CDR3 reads CASSRTGNTEAFF. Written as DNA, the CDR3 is TGCGCCAGCAGCAGGACAGGGAACACTGAAGCTTTCTTT.

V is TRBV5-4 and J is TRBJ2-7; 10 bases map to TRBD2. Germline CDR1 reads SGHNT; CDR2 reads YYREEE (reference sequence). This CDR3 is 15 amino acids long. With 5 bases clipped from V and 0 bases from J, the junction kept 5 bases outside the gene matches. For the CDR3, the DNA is TGTGCCAGCAGGGCCGGGACTAGCGACTCCTACGAGCAGTACTTC. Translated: CASRAGTSDSYEQYF.